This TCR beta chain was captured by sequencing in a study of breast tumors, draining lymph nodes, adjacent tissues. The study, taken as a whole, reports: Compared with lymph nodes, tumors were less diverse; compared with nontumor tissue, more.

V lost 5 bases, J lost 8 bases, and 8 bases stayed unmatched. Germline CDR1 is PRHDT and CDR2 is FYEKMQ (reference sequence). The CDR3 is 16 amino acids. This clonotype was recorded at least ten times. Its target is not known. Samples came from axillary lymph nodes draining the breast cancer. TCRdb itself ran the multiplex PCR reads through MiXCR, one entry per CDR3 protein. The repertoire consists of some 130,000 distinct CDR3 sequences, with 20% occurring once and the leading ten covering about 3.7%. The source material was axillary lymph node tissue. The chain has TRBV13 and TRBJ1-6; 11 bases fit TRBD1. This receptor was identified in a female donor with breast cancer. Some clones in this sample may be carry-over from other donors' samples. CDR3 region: CASSLAGQGGYSPLHF. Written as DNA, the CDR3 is TGTGCCAGCAGCCTAGCGGGACAGGGGGGGTATTCACCCCTCCACTTT. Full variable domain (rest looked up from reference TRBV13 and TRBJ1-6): AAGVIQSPRHLIKEKRETATLKCYPIPRHDTVYWYQQGPGQDPQFLISFYEKMQSDKGSIPDRFSAQQFSDYHSELNMSSLELGDSALYFCASSLAGQGGYSPLHFGNGTRLTVT.